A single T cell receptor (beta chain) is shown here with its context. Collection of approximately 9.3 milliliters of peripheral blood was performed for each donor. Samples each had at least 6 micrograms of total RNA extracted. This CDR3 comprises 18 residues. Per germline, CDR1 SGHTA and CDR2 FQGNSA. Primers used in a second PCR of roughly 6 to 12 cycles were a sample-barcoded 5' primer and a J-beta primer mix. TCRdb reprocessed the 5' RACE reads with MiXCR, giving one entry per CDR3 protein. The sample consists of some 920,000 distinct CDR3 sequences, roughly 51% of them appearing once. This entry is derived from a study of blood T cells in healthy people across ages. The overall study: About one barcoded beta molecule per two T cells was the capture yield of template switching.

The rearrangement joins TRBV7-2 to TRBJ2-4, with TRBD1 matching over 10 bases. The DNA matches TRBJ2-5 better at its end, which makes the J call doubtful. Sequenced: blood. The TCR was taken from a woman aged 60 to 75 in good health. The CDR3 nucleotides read TGTGCCAGCAGCTCGGACAGGGGGGGTGGTGTAGGCAAAGAGACCCAGTACTTC. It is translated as CASSSDRGGGVGKETQYF.